These 29 T cell receptor beta chains came from one sample sequenced in a study of graft-versus-host responses after intestinal transplantation. Some clones are missing from TCRdb's copy, which holds only in-frame ones; the method was immunoSEQ multiplex PCR. The table shows approximately 37,000 clones, with around 90% occurring only once. Graft specimens yielded both intraepithelial and lamina propria lymphocytes. Source: ileum tissue, taken roughly 200 days after intestinal transplant. The receptors come from a human patient who received an intestinal transplant, so some T cells may come from the graft donor.

The rearrangement joins TRBV29-1 to TRBJ1-1, with TRBD1 matching over 7 bases. CDR3 length: 12 amino acids. CDR1 SQVTM and CDR2 ANQGSEA come from the germline V gene. The J segment lost 5 bases and the V segment lost 7 bases, leaving 7 bases of the junction unmatched. The CDR3 DNA reads TGCAGCGCTCAGACGACAGGGACTGAAGCTTTCTTT. Encoded protein: CSAQTTGTEAFF.

The chain recombines TRBV7-9 with TRBJ1-1; D gene ambiguous. The ends were cut back, 8 bases at V and 6 bases at J, with 10 bases in the middle. The V gene's germline CDR1 is SEHNR and CDR2 FQNEAQ (reference sequence). The CDR3 is 11 amino acids. CDR3 amino acids: CASGRWAEAFF. The CDR3 DNA reads as TGTGCCAGCGGCCGGTGGGCTGAAGCTTTCTTT.

The chain carries TRBV10-3 and TRBJ1-6; TRBD1 might be the D (6 bases). CDR3 length: 14 residues. The V end lost 6 bases, the J end lost 7 bases, and 13 bases lay between the germline ends. Per the germline V gene, CDR1 is ENHRY and CDR2 is SYGVKD. The CDR3 nucleotides read TGTGCCATCAGGGGGACGCAGGGGAATTCACCCCTCCACTTT. It yields the protein CAIRGTQGNSPLHF.

This chain joins TRBV6-6 and TRBJ2-1; D is unresolved. The germline V gene has CDR1 MNHNY and CDR2 SVGAGI (reference sequence). The germline V and J ends were trimmed by 5 bases and 7 bases, with 9 bases remaining between them. The CDR3 covers 12 residues. This CDR3 reads CASSATLNEQFF. The CDR3 DNA sequence: TGTGCCAGCAGTGCGACTTTAAATGAGCAGTTCTTC.

The chain joins TRBV5-1 to TRBJ2-2; TRBD2 might be the D (7 bases). CDR3 size: 16 residues. CDR1 SGHRS and CDR2 YFSETQ come from the germline V gene. Trimming took off 0 bases at V and 3 bases at J, with 12 bases between the two ends. CDR3 sequence (DNA): TGCGCCAGCAGCTTGGACGGGGGGCGCGACACCGGGGAGCTGTTTTTT. Translation gives CASSLDGGRDTGELFF.

The chain links TRBV25-1 to TRBJ1-2; a possible D gene is TRBD1 (6 bases). V lost 3 bases and J lost 7, with 24 bases in between. CDR3 size: 17 residues. The germline gives CDR1 MGHDK, CDR2 SYGVNS. The CDR3 region is CASSEPTPRGPRTGYTF. The CDR3 nucleotides are TGTGCCAGCAGTGAGCCTACCCCCAGGGGCCCCCGCACTGGCTACACCTTC.

The table lists this clone with a few counts. This chain joins TRBV5-1 and TRBJ2-2; D is perhaps TRBD1 (6 bases). CDR3 length: 16 residues. Deletions cut 2 bases from V and 7 bases from J, with 18 bases between. Germline loops: CDR1 SGHRS, CDR2 YFSETQ. The DNA of the CDR3 is TGCGCCAGCAGCTTTGGGACAACGAGCCCGGGCGGGGAGCTGTTTTTT. Translated, it gives CASSFGTTSPGGELFF.

The J gene is TRBJ2-5, the V gene TRBV29-1; TRBD2 matches at 11 bases. Looked up from germline, CDR1 is SQVTM and CDR2 is ANQGSEA. The V and J ends lost 5 bases and 5 bases, in that order; junction bases with no gene match: 10. The CDR3 totals 15 residues. CDR3 sequence (DNA): TGCAGCGTTTCTGTAGCGGGAGGGCCGGGGGAGACCCAGTACTTC. Translated: CSVSVAGGPGETQYF.

The chain is built from TRBV11-2 and TRBJ2-3; D possibly corresponds to TRBD2 (5 bases). CDR1 SGHAT and CDR2 FQNNGV come from the germline V gene. CDR3 length: 15 amino acids. Trimming shortened V by 7 bases and J by 5 bases, and 19 bases separated the two germline ends. CDR3 sequence reads: CASTYRGSNEDTQYF. The CDR3 bases are TGTGCCAGCACCTACCGGGGTTCTAACGAAGATACGCAGTATTTT.

CDR3 loop: CASSLAGQGTEAFF. CDR3 sequence (DNA): TGTGCCAGCAGCTTAGCGGGACAGGGGACTGAAGCTTTCTTT. V gene TRBV11-2 combines with J gene TRBJ1-1; TRBD1 aligns across 10 bases. The germline V gene encodes CDR1 SGHAT and CDR2 FQNNGV. Trimming at V came to 1 base and at J to 5 bases, leaving 1 base not matched to a gene. This CDR3 is 14 amino acids long. Full variable domain (rest looked up from reference TRBV11-2 and TRBJ1-1): EAGVAQSPRYKIIEKRQSVAFWCNPISGHATLYWYQQILGQGPKLLIQFQNNGVVDDSQLPKDRFSAERLKGVDSTLKIQPAKLEDSAVYLCASSLAGQGTEAFFGQGTRLTVV.

The chain has TRBV19 and TRBJ1-2; D gene ambiguous. Germline lookup yields CDR1 LNHDA and CDR2 SQIVND (reference sequence). V shed 2 bases and J shed 4 bases, with 5 bases lying between them. The CDR3 loop spans 12 amino acids. CDR3 sequence reads: CASSIRSYGYTF. The CDR3 coding sequence is TGTGCCAGTAGTATACGCAGCTATGGCTACACCTTC.

This chain joins TRBV10-2 and TRBJ2-1; D gene ambiguous. This CDR3 is 13 amino acids long. Trimming stripped 8 bases from V and 0 bases from J, with 8 bases between. Germline V lookup: CDR1 WSHSY, CDR2 SAAADI. The CDR3 DNA is TGCGCCAGCGCAACGAGCTCCTACAATGAGCAGTTCTTC. Residues: CASATSSYNEQFF.

The chain carries TRBV6-5 and TRBJ2-1; 13 nucleotides line up with TRBD2. Germline CDR1 reads MNHEY; CDR2 reads SVGAGI. The V segment lost 2 bases and the J segment 12 bases; nucleotides outside the gene matches: 10. CDR3 size: 16 residues. The CDR3: CASSYAGTSGVLAQFF. CDR3 nucleotides: TGTGCCAGCAGTTACGCCGGGACTAGCGGGGTACTGGCGCAGTTCTTC.

The chain recombines TRBV2 with TRBJ2-1, with 10 bases fitting TRBD2. V shed 0 bases, J shed 15 bases, and the junction held 11 bases outside the gene matches. The CDR3 spans 15 residues. From germline, CDR1 is SNHLY and CDR2 FYNNEI. CDR3 residues: CASSEALAGVIHLFF. Here the CDR3 DNA reads TGTGCCAGCAGTGAAGCGCTAGCGGGGGTAATTCATCTGTTCTTC. The full variable domain, with the rest looked up from reference TRBV2 and TRBJ2-1, is EPEVTQTPSHQVTQMGQEVILRCVPISNHLYFYWYRQILGQKVEFLVSFYNNEISEKSEIFDDQFSVERPDGSNFTLKIRSTKLEDSAMYFCASSEALAGVIHLFFGPGTRLTVL.

The chain joins TRBV30 to TRBJ1-1; perhaps TRBD1 as D (6 bases). In germline, CDR1 is GTSNPN, CDR2 SVGIG (reference sequence). The CDR3 runs 15 residues. V lost 0 bases and J 5 bases, leaving 16 bases between the germline ends. In nucleotides, the CDR3 is TGTGCCTGGAGTGTACCCCTGACAGGTCGGACTGAAGCTTTCTTT. This sequence encodes CAWSVPLTGRTEAFF.

The chain couples TRBV10-1 to TRBJ2-5; 8 bases map to TRBD1. Losses at the gene ends were 2 bases for V and 2 bases for J; bases not matched to a gene: 1. CDR1 WNHNN and CDR2 SYGVQD come from the germline V gene (reference sequence). CDR3 size: 14 residues. CDR3 coding DNA: TGCGCCAGCAGTGAGGGACAGGGTCAAGAGACCCAGTACTTC. It translates to CASSEGQGQETQYF.

This chain uses TRBV4-2 with TRBJ2-2; 10 bases agree with TRBD1. Germline trimming cut 4 bases from V and 4 bases from J; bases unmatched to any gene: 3. This CDR3 has 15 amino acids. CDR1 and CDR2 from the germline V gene are LGHNA and YNFKEQ. The CDR3 nucleotides are TGTGCCAGCAGCCCTTGGACAGGGGGCACCGGGGAGCTGTTTTTT. The encoded protein is CASSPWTGGTGELFF.

Turning to this clone: Mismatch with germline at one junction end may stem from a read error. The genes are TRBV13 and TRBJ2-1; D is perhaps TRBD1 or TRBD2 (6 bases each). The CDR3 runs to 15 residues. Germline CDR1 and CDR2: PRHDT and FYEKMQ (reference sequence). The CDR3 loop is CASCLSGGPYNEQFF. CDR3 sequence (DNA): TGTGCCAGCTGCTTATCCGGGGGCCCATACAATGAGCAGTTCTTC.

J is TRBJ1-5 and V is TRBV6-5; D unclear. Germline V gives CDR1 MNHEY, CDR2 SVGAGI. With 6 bases removed from V and 0 bases from J, the gap between germline ends came to 12 bases. The CDR3 consists of 15 residues. The DNA for the CDR3 is TGTGCCAGCAGCCCCTTCAAGAGTAGCAATCAGCCCCAGCATTTT. This sequence encodes CASSPFKSSNQPQHF.

V is TRBV5-1 and J is TRBJ1-6, with 7 bases identical to TRBD1. This CDR3 has 15 amino acids. V was clipped by 4 bases and J by 8 bases; unmatched bases: 9. Germline CDR1 reads SGHRS; CDR2 reads YFSETQ. The CDR3: CASSLSDRMYSPLHF. CDR3 in DNA: TGCGCCAGCAGCCTCTCGGACAGGATGTATTCACCCCTCCACTTT.

The V gene is TRBV27, the J gene TRBJ2-7, with 8 bases matching TRBD1. CDR1 and CDR2 (germline): MNHEY, SMNVEV (reference sequence). V shed 4 bases, J shed 2 bases, and the junction held 4 bases outside the gene matches. The CDR3 spans 14 residues. CDR3 protein: CASSSGQGTYEQYF. Written as DNA, the CDR3 is TGTGCCAGCAGTTCCGGACAGGGAACCTACGAGCAGTACTTC.

This chain connects TRBV6-5 to TRBJ1-5; a weak D match, TRBD1 (6 bases). The CDR3 spans 14 residues. V lost 6 bases, J lost 0 bases, and 9 bases lay in between. The germline V gene encodes CDR1 MNHEY and CDR2 SVGAGI. CDR3 in amino acids: CASSAGHSNQPQHF. CDR3 coding DNA: TGTGCCAGCAGCGCGGGACATAGCAATCAGCCCCAGCATTTT.

The chain carries TRBV2 and TRBJ2-7; the D gene is possibly TRBD2 (6 bases). The CDR3 consists of 13 residues. V lost 6 bases, J lost 3 bases, and 12 bases lay in between. CDR1 and CDR2 from the germline V gene are SNHLY and FYNNEI. The CDR3 reads CASRYTSSYEQYF. CDR3 nucleotides: TGTGCCAGCAGGTATACTAGCAGCTACGAGCAGTACTTC.

The sample holds one count of this clone. The chain joins TRBV27 to TRBJ2-3; either TRBD1 or TRBD2 may fit D (5 bases each). The V end was cut by 7 bases, the J end by 8 bases, with 16 bases between. The CDR3 has 13 residues. Germline-derived CDR1 and CDR2 are MNHEY and SMNVEV (reference sequence). The CDR3 nucleotides are TGTGCCAGCACGGACCGAGCTGGGGGTACGCAGTATTTT. Its protein is CASTDRAGGTQYF.

This rearrangement joins TRBV29-1 to TRBJ1-1; D gene ambiguous. CDR3 length: 13 residues. CDR1 SQVTM and CDR2 ANQGSEA come from the germline V gene. Trimming stripped 5 bases from V and 11 bases from J, with 21 bases between. CDR3 protein: CSVHIWAAKAAFF. CDR3 coding DNA: TGCAGCGTTCACATTTGGGCTGCCAAAGCGGCTTTCTTT.

CDR3 in DNA: TGCAGTGCTAGACAGGGGCAGCCCCAGCATTTT. Residues: CSARQGQPQHF. V gene TRBV20-1 combines with J gene TRBJ1-5; a possible D gene is TRBD1 (6 bases). Trimming left V 2 bases short and J 7 bases short, with 6 bases between. Germline values: CDR1 DFQATT, CDR2 SNEGSKA (reference sequence). The CDR3 runs to 11 residues.

The V gene is TRBV9, the J gene TRBJ2-3, with 8 bases fitting TRBD1. V trimming: 4 bases; J trimming: 2 bases; junction bases outside the gene matches: 6. Per germline, CDR1 SGDLS and CDR2 YYNGEE. The length of the CDR3 is 15 residues. CDR3 DNA: TGTGCCAGCAGCCCCCGACAGGGGAACACAGATACGCAGTATTTT. It specifies CASSPRQGNTDTQYF.

This clone was recorded a few times. The rearrangement uses TRBV5-1 and TRBJ1-5, with 7 nucleotides matching TRBD1. This CDR3 comprises 15 residues. Germline lookup yields CDR1 SGHRS and CDR2 YFSETQ. The V gene end was trimmed by 1 base and the J gene end by 2 bases; junction bases not matched to a gene: 3. The CDR3 protein is CASSLTGAGNQPQHF. The CDR3, as DNA: TGCGCCAGCAGCTTGACAGGGGCAGGCAATCAGCCCCAGCATTTT.

The rearrangement joins TRBV5-5 to TRBJ2-7; 10 bases fit TRBD2. Germline trimming cut 2 bases from V and 4 bases from J; bases unmatched to any gene: 3. Germline CDR1 reads SGHKS; CDR2 reads YYEKEE (reference sequence). This CDR3 spans 14 amino acids. CDR3 DNA sequence: TGTGCCAGCAGCTTTGTAGCGGGAGGTTACGAGCAGTACTTC. Its protein product is CASSFVAGGYEQYF. The full variable domain, its missing parts supplied by reference TRBV5-5 and TRBJ2-7, is DAGVTQSPTHLIKTRGQQVTLRCSPISGHKSVSWYQQVLGQGPQFIFQYYEKEERGRGNFPDRFSARQFPNYSSELNVNALLLGDSALYLCASSFVAGGYEQYFGPGTRLTVT.